Below are 21 T cell receptor beta chains sequenced from a single sample in a study of blood T cell repertoires in COVID-19. The method was immunoSEQ multiplex PCR; TCRdb's version includes in-frame clones alone and lacks a portion of them. The sample has approximately 200,000 clones; roughly nine tenths are singletons. The sequenced sample consisted of peripheral blood. The receptors derive from a woman between 45 and 65 years old with acute or convalescent COVID-19.

The chain combines TRBV4-1 with TRBJ2-1; 7 nucleotides line up with TRBD1. This CDR3 is built from 17 residues. V was pared by 0 bases and J by 8 bases, with 13 bases of the junction left unmatched. CDR1 and CDR2 from the germline V gene are MGHRA and YSYEKL. CDR3 nucleotides: TGCGCCAGCAGCCAAGACGTGAAGGGGGCGCAAGTGGATGAGCAGTTCTTC. Encoded protein: CASSQDVKGAQVDEQFF.

This rearrangement joins TRBV18 to TRBJ2-3; 9 positions match TRBD2. Germline CDR1 KGHSH, CDR2 LQKENI. This CDR3 spans 15 amino acids. Germline trimming cut 6 bases from V and 3 bases from J; bases unmatched to any gene: 7. CDR3 protein: CASSPGLAGTDTQYF. The CDR3 coding sequence is TGTGCCAGCTCCCCGGGCCTAGCGGGAACAGATACGCAGTATTTT.

This sequence joins TRBV11-2 and TRBJ2-4; tentatively, D is TRBD1 (5 bases). The CDR3 loop spans 14 amino acids. Germline V gene data show CDR1 as SGHAT and CDR2 as FQNNGV. Trimming removed 2 bases from V and 10 bases from J, with 15 bases in between. The CDR3 region is CASSLQGKGSIQYF. For the CDR3, the DNA is TGTGCCAGCAGCTTACAGGGAAAGGGGTCAATTCAGTACTTC.

This chain connects TRBV2 to TRBJ1-2; a possible D gene is TRBD1 (6 bases). The germline V and J ends were trimmed by 5 bases and 4 bases, with 8 bases remaining between them. The CDR3 loop spans 12 amino acids. The germline V gene encodes CDR1 SNHLY and CDR2 FYNNEI. CDR3 sequence reads: CASSTGTYGYTF. The CDR3 DNA follows: TGTGCCAGCAGTACAGGGACCTATGGCTACACCTTC. Full variable domain (rest looked up from reference TRBV2 and TRBJ1-2): EPEVTQTPSHQVTQMGQEVILRCVPISNHLYFYWYRQILGQKVEFLVSFYNNEISEKSEIFDDQFSVERPDGSNFTLKIRSTKLEDSAMYFCASSTGTYGYTFGSGTRLTVV.

The genes are TRBV6-5 and TRBJ2-5; D perhaps matches TRBD2 (7 bases). V was cut by 6 bases and J by 6 bases, with 17 bases left in between. Per germline, CDR1 MNHEY and CDR2 SVGAGI. The length of the CDR3 is 14 residues. Written as DNA, the CDR3 is TGTGCCAGCAGCCGCCGGGGGGCCTTAAAGACCCAGTACTTC. It yields the protein CASSRRGALKTQYF.

The J gene is TRBJ2-1, the V gene TRBV11-3; 8 bases align to TRBD2. Per germline, CDR1 SGHNT and CDR2 YENEEA. This CDR3 has 16 residues. Trimming at V came to 8 bases and at J to 6 bases, leaving 15 bases not matched to a gene. In DNA, the CDR3 is TGTGCCAGCCATCTCTCGGGGGGGGCTTGGGGCAATGAGCAGTTCTTC. This gives the protein CASHLSGGAWGNEQFF.

The chain links TRBV4-1 to TRBJ2-2; 8 positions agree with TRBD2. In germline, CDR1 is MGHRA, CDR2 YSYEKL. Trimming at V came to 0 bases and at J to 7 bases, leaving 7 bases not matched to a gene. This CDR3 region has 16 residues. The CDR3 DNA reads as TGCGCCAGCAGCCAAGATCTGAGCGGGGGAATCGGGGAGCTGTTTTTT. It is translated as CASSQDLSGGIGELFF.

The V and J genes are TRBV28 and TRBJ2-7; TRBD2 matches 9 bases. The V segment lost 7 bases and the J segment 2 bases; nucleotides outside the gene matches: 9. The CDR3 sequence is 15 residues long. CDR1 and CDR2 from the germline V gene are MDHEN and SYDVKM. The CDR3 DNA reads as TGTGCCAGCACCTTAAGCGGGAGGTTGGCCTACGAGCAGTACTTC. It is translated as CASTLSGRLAYEQYF.

This chain joins TRBV6-5 and TRBJ2-1; 7 bases are a match to TRBD1. V lost 7 bases and J lost 10; bases outside the gene matches: 13. The length of the CDR3 is 14 residues. Germline values: CDR1 MNHEY, CDR2 SVGAGI. CDR3 coding DNA: TGTGCCAGCATCAGACAGGGTCAACCCAGGGAGCAGTTCTTC. Amino acids: CASIRQGQPREQFF.

The CDR3 region is CASSTTVTGTYNEQFF. The CDR3 DNA is TGTGCCAGCAGCACGACTGTGACAGGGACCTACAATGAGCAGTTCTTC. V usage is TRBV6-6 and J usage is TRBJ2-1; 7 bases agree with TRBD1. V lost 6 bases to trimming and J lost 2 bases; unmatched junction nucleotides: 10. This CDR3 is 16 amino acids long. Germline lookup yields CDR1 MNHNY and CDR2 SVGAGI (reference sequence).

This rearrangement joins TRBV15 to TRBJ2-1; D gene ambiguous. The germline V gene has CDR1 LNHNV and CDR2 YYDKDF (reference sequence). CDR3 size: 14 residues. The germline V and J ends were trimmed by 8 bases and 4 bases, with 15 bases remaining between them. The DNA for the CDR3 is TGTGCCACCGGATCCCCAGGTCCATACAATGAGCAGTTCTTC. It encodes CATGSPGPYNEQFF.

This clone was found a few times. This chain connects TRBV7-6 to TRBJ2-1; TRBD1 might be the D (5 bases). The germline V and J ends were trimmed by 1 base and 0 bases, with 10 bases remaining between them. The CDR3 sequence is 16 residues long. Germline CDR1 reads SGHVS; CDR2 reads FNYEAQ. The CDR3 reads CASSLGQPSSYNEQFF. The CDR3 DNA reads as TGTGCCAGCAGCTTAGGACAGCCCAGCTCCTACAATGAGCAGTTCTTC.

V and J are TRBV18 and TRBJ2-5; tentatively, D is TRBD1 (5 bases). In germline, CDR1 is KGHSH, CDR2 LQKENI. This CDR3 contains 16 residues. The V end lost 0 bases, the J end lost 2 bases, and 13 bases lay between the germline ends. CDR3 sequence (DNA): TGTGCCAGCTCACCACCGTCACAGGCCCGACAAGAGACCCAGTACTTC. Translating gives CASSPPSQARQETQYF.

The rearrangement links TRBV4-1 to TRBJ2-7, with 7 bases identical to TRBD1. This CDR3 contains 15 residues. V was clipped by 2 bases and J by 1 base; unmatched bases: 5. Looked up from germline, CDR1 is MGHRA and CDR2 is YSYEKL. In DNA form, the CDR3 reads TGCGCCAGCAGCCAATGGGACAGCGGATCCTACGAGCAGTACTTC. Residues: CASSQWDSGSYEQYF.

Worth noting for this clone: This CDR3 is also generated by other DNA sequences in the sample. The rearrangement joins TRBV18 to TRBJ1-1; D call uncertain. The germline V gene has CDR1 KGHSH and CDR2 LQKENI. The V end lost 2 bases, the J end lost 2 bases, and 6 bases lay between the germline ends. This CDR3 region has 13 residues. The CDR3 is CASSPGGNTEAFF. CDR3 nucleotides: TGTGCCAGCTCACCAGGAGGTAACACTGAAGCTTTCTTT.

The V and J genes are TRBV16 and TRBJ2-1; D is perhaps TRBD2 (6 bases). CDR1 KGHSY and CDR2 FQNENV come from the germline V gene. This CDR3 has 16 amino acids. The V end was cut by 4 bases, the J end by 1 base, with 14 bases between. Written as DNA, the CDR3 is TGTGCCAGCAGCCCCGTCTATGGGACTTCCTACAATGAGCAGTTCTTC. This encodes CASSPVYGTSYNEQFF.

The chain uses TRBV19 and TRBJ1-5, with TRBD1 as a possible D gene (6 bases). The CDR3 runs 16 residues. Germline V CDR1 and CDR2: LNHDA, SQIVND (reference sequence). V was trimmed by 7 bases and J by 6 bases, leaving 22 bases between them. The CDR3 is CASNLIPSGDGQPQHF. CDR3 sequence (DNA): TGTGCCAGTAACCTAATCCCTTCAGGGGACGGTCAGCCCCAGCATTTT.

The chain recombines TRBV7-9 with TRBJ2-7; 9 bases map to TRBD2. This CDR3 is built from 13 residues. Trimming took 5 bases from V and 6 from J; bases not matched to a gene: 5. Germline values: CDR1 SEHNR, CDR2 FQNEAQ (reference sequence). CDR3 nucleotide sequence: TGTGCCAGCAGCACAATTAGCGGGAGCGAGCAGTACTTC. Translated, it gives CASSTISGSEQYF. Combining the CDR3 with reference TRBV7-9 and TRBJ2-7 gives the whole variable domain DTGVSQNPRHKITKRGQNVTFRCDPISEHNRLYWYRQTLGQGPEFLTYFQNEAQLEKSRLLSDRFSAERPKGSFSTLEIQRTEQGDSAMYLCASSTISGSEQYFGPGTRLTVT.

The genes are TRBV24-1 and TRBJ2-3; D might be TRBD1 (6 bases). Germline assignment: CDR1 KGHDR and CDR2 SFDVKD. Trimming pared 4 bases from V and 2 bases from J, leaving 15 bases between. The CDR3 has 16 amino acids. The CDR3 bases are TGTGCCACCAGTGACACAGGGTTTCGCCACACAGATACGCAGTATTTT. Residues: CATSDTGFRHTDTQYF.

The V call is TRBV5-1, the J call TRBJ2-3; 10 bases map to TRBD2. CDR1 is SGHRS and CDR2 is YFSETQ in the germline V gene. The CDR3 spans 15 residues. Losses at the gene ends were 1 base for V and 4 bases for J; bases not matched to a gene: 3. CDR3 residues: CASSLNSGRPDTQYF. The CDR3 DNA reads TGCGCCAGCAGCTTGAATAGCGGGAGGCCAGATACGCAGTATTTT.

The chain uses TRBV12-3 or TRBV12-4 and TRBJ1-2; perhaps TRBD1 as D (5 bases). Trimming took 6 bases from V and 6 from J, leaving 14 bases between them. CDR3 size: 13 residues. The CDR3 nucleotides are TGTGCCAGCAGGCCTACAGGACGGGATGGCTACACCTTC. It is translated as CASRPTGRDGYTF.